This entry is about one TCR beta chain. Its specific antigen is unknown. The missing CDR3 end, 3 residues past where the read stops, is filled in from the germline J gene. This sample is drawn from a study of T cells in women clearing cervical HPV infection (dated by TCRdb to 2016 to 2018). Study-wide context: The cases were over 20 women with histologically confirmed HPV16-related CIN3 or worse, and 2 of these cases were invasive cancers. Controls were some 26 women whose single incident HPV16 infection cleared within 12 months without precancer or cancer developing. Blood from cases was drawn at the visit where the lesion was first identified, while blood from controls was drawn once the infection was no longer detected. Among cases, blood sampling occurred a median of about 150 days after lesion detection, with an interquartile range of about 85 to 200 days. HLA typing was available for only a few women, so HLA type could not be excluded as a confounder. An exploratory proof-of-principle case-control study, nested within the Guanacaste HPV Natural History Study in Costa Rica, was conducted to compare TCR repertoires across cervical HPV16 outcomes. Cases and controls were matched on year of sample collection and on age within five years. Cases had a median age of about 34 years compared with approximately 41 for controls, and baseline characteristics showed no significant differences between the groups. In the parent cohort, about 10,000 women aged 18 or older were enrolled in Guanacaste, Costa Rica, during about 1992 to 1994 and were followed for over six years. Quality controls consisted of five blinded duplicates per group, for a total of some 60 samples made up of around 50 participants and about ten replicates. What the work shows at the level of the full study, not this receptor alone: T-cell numbers per sample were unknown, so richness differences could reflect varying T-cell content rather than repertoire biology. Because of the cross-sectional design, the study could not determine whether the associations came before infection or resulted from infection, and neither effector/memory subsets nor HPV-specific T cells were isolated. Significantly higher TCR repertoire richness was observed in CIN3+ cases than in controls across sequencing depths, whereas no difference in evenness was found. Cases were distinguished from controls with an estimated AUC of 0.65 to 0.85 by random forest classifiers combining richness and V gene abundances. TRBV6-7 relative abundance was lower in cases than in controls (roughly 0.12% versus 0.17%; Bonferroni P = 0.0008).

Using the immunoSEQ assay, multiplex PCR amplified TCR beta CDR3 regions from an average of approximately 1.1 ug of genomic DNA per sample. The assay corrected primer bias using a complete synthetic TCR repertoire to establish an amplification baseline. Amplicons were sequenced on the Illumina platform. In the source study's methods: Sequences were error-corrected by clustering with frequency ratios and a modified nearest-neighbor algorithm, then analyzed in the immunoSEQ Analyzer with IMGT gene definitions. TCR richness and evenness were averaged over 20 rarefaction repeats at each rarefaction depth, excluding samples with fewer sequences than the depth. Relative abundances of V, D and J genes were compared between groups using Wilcoxon rank sum tests, with FDR correction applied. For the blinded duplicates, the intraclass correlation was 90% to 97% for TCR richness and averaged 76.4% across about 67 gene segments. Not all clones reach the TCRdb copy of this immuneACCESS table, which keeps in-frame sequences only. Checked studies attribute under half of the gap to unresolved V genes and leave the rest unexplained. D and trimming come from the DNA, and the V and J calls and clone size come from that table. The table for this sample records around 25,000 clones. The ten largest clones capture around 5.4% of the sample.

V gives up 5 bases and J gives up 5 bases, and the segment between their germline ends measures 18 bases. The CDR3 runs 15 amino acids, cysteine and phenylalanine included. The DNA has 36 bases, all within the CDR3, and is read from base 1. Looking up the germline V gene (reference sequence) yields CDR1 LNHDA and CDR2 SQIVND. Every participant had a single incident cervical HPV16 infection, and prevalent HPV16 infections were excluded. Cervical HPV DNA was detected by MY09/MY11 PCR, and genotyping was performed by dot-blot hybridization. Fifteen mL of heparinized blood were centrifuged, and the buffy coat was split into aliquots, frozen at -30 degrees C, and then kept at -80 degrees C. QIAGEN kits were used to extract genomic DNA from buffy coat specimens.

The V and J genes are TRBV19 and TRBJ2-5, with a weak D call of TRBD1 (6 bases match). The receptor's source is a woman aged 18 to 69 with a cervical HPV16 infection that either progressed to CIN3+ or cleared (not recorded which). The material sequenced was blood buffy coat. The CDR3 has the sequence CASSSSGTRGETQYF. The CDR3 DNA, read in part, is TGTGCCAGTAGTTCCTCCGGGACACGAGGGGAGACC.